These 10 T cell receptor beta chains came from one sample sequenced in a study of cytomegalovirus exposure and HLA in healthy donors. The PCR ran on 60 Vbeta and 13 Jbeta primers. Profiling relied on immunoSEQ multiplex PCR, and the TCRdb table lists in-frame clones only, not all of them. The sample lists approximately 81,000 clones; 70% to 85% were seen once. Sequencing was carried out using PBMCs. Source of these receptors: a man in his fifties or sixties in good health and CMV-seropositive.

This chain connects TRBV6-6 to TRBJ2-7; possibly TRBD2 for D (6 bases). Trimming removed 4 bases at V and 7 bases at J, with 20 bases between. Looked up from germline, CDR1 is MNHNY and CDR2 is SVGAGI (reference sequence). This CDR3 spans 15 amino acids. The CDR3 loop reads CASSWDFLKSSEQYF. CDR3 nucleotides: TGTGCCAGCAGTTGGGACTTTCTTAAGTCGAGTGAGCAGTACTTC.

The rearrangement links TRBV7-2 to TRBJ2-2; D call uncertain. The V gene's germline CDR1 is SGHTA and CDR2 FQGNSA. CDR3 length: 15 residues. The V end was cut by 2 bases, the J end by 1 base, with 8 bases between. The CDR3: CASSLLPGNTGELFF. CDR3 coding DNA: TGTGCCAGCAGCTTATTGCCAGGGAACACCGGGGAGCTGTTTTTT.

This chain connects TRBV5-4 to TRBJ2-5; D gene unclear. Trimming pared 2 bases from V and 1 base from J, leaving 6 bases between. CDR1 and CDR2 from the germline V gene are SGHNT and YYREEE (reference sequence). The CDR3 contains 13 residues. CDR3 in DNA: TGTGCCAGCAGCTTAGGCGGCCAAGAGACCCAGTACTTC. Translated: CASSLGGQETQYF.

The chain links TRBV13 to TRBJ1-2, with TRBD1 matching 7 bases. The V and J ends lost 2 bases and 11 bases, in that order; junction bases with no gene match: 17. Per germline, CDR1 PRHDT and CDR2 FYEKMQ (reference sequence). The CDR3 contains 16 residues. CDR3 protein: CASSLSLGQLATMYTF. CDR3 in DNA: TGTGCCAGCAGCTTAAGCCTGGGACAGCTCGCCACTATGTACACCTTC.

This chain joins TRBV18 and TRBJ1-1; 7 bases line up with TRBD1. The V segment lost 3 bases and the J segment 6 bases; nucleotides outside the gene matches: 7. Germline assignment: CDR1 KGHSH and CDR2 LQKENI. The CDR3 runs 14 residues. The CDR3 DNA reads as TGTGCCAGCTCACCCAAGACAGGGTCCGCTGAAGCTTTCTTT. Residues: CASSPKTGSAEAFF. The entire variable domain, with the rest obtained from reference TRBV18 and TRBJ1-1, is as follows: NAGVMQNPRHLVRRRGQEARLRCSPMKGHSHVYWYRQLPEEGLKFMVYLQKENIIDESGMPKERFSAEFPKEGPSILRIQQVVRGDSAAYFCASSPKTGSAEAFFGQGTRLTVV.

This sequence joins TRBV9 and TRBJ1-1, with D hard to call. The CDR3 sequence is 12 residues long. V was shortened by 6 bases and J by 8 bases, with 14 bases between the two germline ends. The germline CDR1 and CDR2 sequences are SGDLS and YYNGEE. CDR3 in amino acids: CASNSSLGEAFF. The CDR3 DNA sequence: TGTGCCAGCAACTCTTCTCTCGGGGAAGCTTTCTTT.

The chain uses TRBV4-1 and TRBJ2-7; TRBD2 aligns across 9 bases. The trim removed 1 base at V and 4 bases at J, leaving 11 bases unmatched. This CDR3 has 17 residues. Germline V CDR1 and CDR2: MGHRA, YSYEKL. CDR3 sequence: CASSQGTSVQGDYEQYF. In DNA form, the CDR3 reads TGCGCCAGCAGCCAAGGGACTAGCGTACAAGGGGATTACGAGCAGTACTTC.

The V gene is TRBV5-4, the J gene TRBJ1-1; 7 bases match TRBD1. The length of the CDR3 is 13 residues. V trimming: 6 bases; J trimming: 0 bases; junction bases outside the gene matches: 2. Germline assignment: CDR1 SGHNT and CDR2 YYREEE (reference sequence). For the CDR3, the DNA is TGTGCCAGCACCGACAGGGTGAACACTGAAGCTTTCTTT. Residues: CASTDRVNTEAFF. The full variable domain, in which reference TRBV5-4 and TRBJ1-1 provide the parts outside the CDR3, is ETGVTQSPTHLIKTRGQQVTLRCSSQSGHNTVSWYQQALGQGPQFIFQYYREEENGRGNFPPRFSGLQFPNYSSELNVNALELDDSALYLCASTDRVNTEAFFGQGTRLTVV.

The chain couples TRBV7-6 to TRBJ2-5; 8 bases are shared with TRBD2. Trimming took 2 bases from V and 2 from J; bases not matched to a gene: 1. Germline V gives CDR1 SGHVS, CDR2 FNYEAQ. The CDR3 extends over 14 amino acids. This CDR3 reads CASSLLAGQETQYF. The CDR3 DNA follows: TGTGCCAGCAGCTTATTAGCGGGGCAAGAGACCCAGTACTTC. Filled out from reference TRBV7-6 and TRBJ2-5, the complete variable domain reads GAGVSQSPRYKVTKRGQDVALRCDPISGHVSLYWYRQALGQGPEFLTYFNYEAQQDKSGLPNDRFSAERPEGSISTLTIQRTEQRDSAMYRCASSLLAGQETQYFGPGTRLLVL.

The chain has TRBV19 and TRBJ1-5; 7 bases align to TRBD1. The CDR3 covers 15 residues. Germline-derived CDR1 and CDR2 are LNHDA and SQIVND (reference sequence). Losses at the gene ends were 10 bases for V and 4 bases for J; bases not matched to a gene: 13. The CDR3: CATMGGQTKNQPQHF. In DNA, the CDR3 is TGTGCCACCATGGGGGGACAGACAAAAAATCAGCCCCAGCATTTT.